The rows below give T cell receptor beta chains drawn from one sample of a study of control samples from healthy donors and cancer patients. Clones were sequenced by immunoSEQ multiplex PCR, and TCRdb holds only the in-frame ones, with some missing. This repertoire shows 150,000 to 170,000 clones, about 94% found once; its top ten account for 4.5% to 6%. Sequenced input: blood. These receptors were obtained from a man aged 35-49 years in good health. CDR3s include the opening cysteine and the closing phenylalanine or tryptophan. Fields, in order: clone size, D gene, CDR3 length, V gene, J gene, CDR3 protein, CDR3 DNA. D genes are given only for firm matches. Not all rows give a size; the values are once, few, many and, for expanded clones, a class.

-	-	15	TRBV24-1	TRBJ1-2	CATSDSSGVYYGYTF	TGTGCCACCAGTGATTCCTCGGGAGTCTACTATGGCTACACCTTC
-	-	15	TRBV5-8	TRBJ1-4	CASSLSDATNEKLFF	TGTGCCAGCAGCTTGTCGGATGCAACTAATGAAAAACTGTTTTTT
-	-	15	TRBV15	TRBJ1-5	CATSRDGRVNQPQHF	TGTGCCACCAGCAGAGATGGAAGGGTCAATCAGCCCCAGCATTTT
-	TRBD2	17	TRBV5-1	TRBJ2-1	CASSLETSGGAYNEQFF	TGCGCCAGCAGCTTGGAAACTAGCGGGGGGGCCTACAATGAGCAGTTCTTC
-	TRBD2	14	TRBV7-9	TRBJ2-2	CASSRGGSTGELFF	TGTGCCAGCAGCCGCGGGGGGAGCACCGGGGAGCTGTTTTTT
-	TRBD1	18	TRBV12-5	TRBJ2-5	CASGLVMAPGQHQETQYF	TGTGCTAGTGGTTTGGTAATGGCCCCGGGACAGCACCAAGAGACCCAGTACTTC
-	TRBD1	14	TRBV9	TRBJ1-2	CASSDRTGSNGYTF	TGTGCCAGCAGCGACCGGACAGGGTCAAATGGCTACACCTTC
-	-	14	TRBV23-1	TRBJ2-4	CASTPGEAKNIQYF	TGCGCCAGCACCCCGGGAGAGGCCAAAAACATTCAGTACTTC
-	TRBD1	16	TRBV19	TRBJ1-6	CASSPRQGQKNSPLHF	TGTGCCAGTAGTCCCAGACAGGGGCAAAAGAATTCACCCCTCCACTTT
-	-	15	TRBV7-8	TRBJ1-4	CASSRLFATNEKLFF	TGTGCCAGCAGCCGCCTTTTTGCAACTAATGAAAAACTGTTTTTT
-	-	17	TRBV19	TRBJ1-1	CASSIQGPRVRNTEAFF	TGTGCCAGTAGTATACAGGGGCCCAGAGTGAGGAACACTGAAGCTTTCTTT
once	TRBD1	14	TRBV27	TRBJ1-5	CASSSTGGSQPQHF	TGTGCCAGCAGTTCAACAGGGGGGAGTCAGCCCCAGCATTTT
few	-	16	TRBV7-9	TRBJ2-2	CASSLVSGTNTGELFF	TGTGCCAGCAGCTTAGTTTCAGGGACAAACACCGGGGAGCTGTTTTTT
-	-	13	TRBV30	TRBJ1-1	CAWSVWGNTEAFF	TGTGCCTGGAGTGTCTGGGGGAACACTGAAGCTTTCTTT
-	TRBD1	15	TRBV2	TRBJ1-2	CASSRDRAIDYGYTF	TGTGCCAGCAGTAGAGACAGGGCGATTGACTATGGCTACACCTTC
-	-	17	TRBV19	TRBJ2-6	CASSIRLDPSGANVLTF	TGTGCCAGTAGTATAAGGCTCGACCCCTCTGGGGCCAACGTCCTGACTTTC
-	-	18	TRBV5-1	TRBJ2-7	CASSPIQGRSPRPYEQYF	TGCGCCAGCAGCCCGATACAGGGAAGAAGCCCTCGTCCCTACGAGCAGTACTTC
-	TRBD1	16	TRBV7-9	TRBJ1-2	CASSSITGEANYGYTF	TGTGCCAGCAGCAGCATCACAGGGGAAGCTAACTATGGCTACACCTTC
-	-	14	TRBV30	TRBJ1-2	CAWSAPERDYGYTF	TGTGCCTGGAGTGCCCCGGAGCGGGACTATGGCTACACCTTC
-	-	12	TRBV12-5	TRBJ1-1	CASAAGGSEAFF	TGTGCTAGTGCCGCGGGAGGTTCTGAAGCTTTCTTT
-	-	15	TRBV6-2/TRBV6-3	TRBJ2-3	CASSPPEGFTDTQYF	TGTGCCAGCAGTCCCCCCGAGGGGTTTACAGATACGCAGTATTTT
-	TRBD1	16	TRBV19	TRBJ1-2	CASSKSARTGRVGYTF	TGTGCCAGTAGTAAATCAGCCCGGACAGGGCGGGTTGGCTACACCTTC
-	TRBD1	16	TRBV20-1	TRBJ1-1	CSASRGQGHMNTEAFF	TGCAGTGCTAGTCGGGGACAGGGTCACATGAACACTGAAGCTTTCTTT
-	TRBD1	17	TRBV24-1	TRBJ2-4	CATSDRPTGGVKNIQYF	TGTGCCACCAGTGACCGCCCGACAGGGGGCGTCAAAAACATTCAGTACTTC
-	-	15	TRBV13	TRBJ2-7	CASSLAPVPSYEQYF	TGTGCCAGCAGCTTAGCCCCAGTACCAAGTTACGAGCAGTACTTC
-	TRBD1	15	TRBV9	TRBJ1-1	CASSSTPGTATEAFF	TGTGCCAGCAGCTCAACCCCAGGGACAGCCACTGAAGCTTTCTTT
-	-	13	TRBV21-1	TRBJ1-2	CASSPRGAYGYTF	TGTGCCAGCAGCCCCAGGGGTGCCTATGGCTACACCTTC
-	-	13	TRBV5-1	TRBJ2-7	CASSFGPTYEQYF	TGCGCCAGCAGCTTCGGGCCAACCTACGAGCAGTACTTC
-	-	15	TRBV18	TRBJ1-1	CASSPTGYMNTEAFF	TGTGCCAGCTCACCAACCGGGTACATGAACACTGAAGCTTTCTTT
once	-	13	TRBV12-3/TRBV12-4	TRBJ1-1	CASSRTRNTEAFF	TGTGCCAGCAGTCGTACACGGAACACTGAAGCTTTCTTT
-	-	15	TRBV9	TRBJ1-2	CASSSLGGAGYGYTF	TGTGCCAGCAGCTCCCTAGGAGGGGCTGGGTATGGCTACACCTTC
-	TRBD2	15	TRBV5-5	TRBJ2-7	CASSALAGGPGEQYF	TGTGCCAGCAGCGCCTTAGCGGGGGGGCCAGGGGAGCAGTACTTC
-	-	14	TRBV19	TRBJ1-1	CASSIGRGNTEAFF	TGTGCCAGTAGTATCGGGCGGGGGAACACTGAAGCTTTCTTT
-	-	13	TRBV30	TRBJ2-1	CAWSPASIFEQFF	TGTGCCTGGAGTCCGGCTAGCATTTTTGAGCAGTTCTTC
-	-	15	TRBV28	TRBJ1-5	CASSSSRGGNQPQHF	TGTGCCAGCAGTTCGTCAAGGGGGGGAAATCAGCCCCAGCATTTT
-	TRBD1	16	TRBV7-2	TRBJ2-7	CASSLSGQGIAYEQYF	TGTGCCAGCAGCTTATCGGGACAGGGGATAGCCTACGAGCAGTACTTC
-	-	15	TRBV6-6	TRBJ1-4	CASSYSQGFGEKLFF	TGTGCCAGCAGTTACTCCCAGGGGTTTGGTGAAAAACTGTTTTTT
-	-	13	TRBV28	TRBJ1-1	CASSLAVNTEAFF	TGTGCCAGCAGTTTAGCAGTGAACACTGAAGCTTTCTTT
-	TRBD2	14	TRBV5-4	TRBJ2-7	CASSSLAGAYEQYF	TGTGCCAGCAGCTCACTAGCGGGGGCCTACGAGCAGTACTTC
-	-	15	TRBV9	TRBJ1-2	CASSPSQGFSGGYTF	TGTGCCAGCAGCCCCTCACAGGGTTTTTCGGGGGGCTACACCTTC
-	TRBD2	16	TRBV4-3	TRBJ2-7	CASSLHYGTSGTEQYF	TGCGCCAGCAGCCTCCACTACGGGACTAGCGGGACCGAGCAGTACTTC
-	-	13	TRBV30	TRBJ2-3	CASTAGGWDTQYF	TGTGCCTCTACCGCCGGGGGTTGGGATACGCAGTATTTT
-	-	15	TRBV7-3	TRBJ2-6	CASSLSGSGANVLTF	TGTGCCAGCAGCCTCTCGGGGTCTGGGGCCAACGTCCTGACTTTC
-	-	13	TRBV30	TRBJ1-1	CAWSVIGPDEAFF	TGTGCCTGGAGTGTAATAGGACCCGACGAAGCTTTCTTT
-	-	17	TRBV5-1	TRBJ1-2	CASSFAGANRANYGYTF	TGCGCCAGCAGCTTCGCGGGGGCGAACAGGGCTAACTATGGCTACACCTTC
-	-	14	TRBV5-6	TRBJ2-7	CASSFGHPAYEQYF	TGTGCCAGCAGCTTTGGTCATCCCGCCTACGAGCAGTACTTC
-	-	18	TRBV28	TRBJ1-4	CASSRYLWTEATNEKLFF	TGTGCCAGCAGTCGGTACCTCTGGACGGAAGCAACTAATGAAAAACTGTTTTTT
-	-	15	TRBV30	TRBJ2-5	CAWSLRGPLEETQYF	TGTGCCTGGAGTCTTCGGGGGCCGTTAGAAGAGACCCAGTACTTC
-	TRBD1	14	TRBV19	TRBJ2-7	CASRETGGSYEQYF	TGTGCCAGTAGAGAGACAGGGGGATCCTACGAGCAGTACTTC
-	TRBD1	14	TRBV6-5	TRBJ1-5	CASSRQGGNQPQHF	TGTGCCAGCAGTCGACAGGGGGGCAATCAGCCCCAGCATTTT
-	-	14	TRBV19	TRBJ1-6	CASTSGADNSPLHF	TGTGCCAGTACCTCAGGGGCGGATAATTCACCCCTCCACTTT
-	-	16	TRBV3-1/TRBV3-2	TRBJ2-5	CASSPRLGGDSETQYF	TGTGCCAGCAGCCCCCGGTTGGGGGGAGATTCGGAGACCCAGTACTTC